The present entry profiles one TCR beta chain with its context. TCRdb re-called the RT-PCR reads through MiXCR, storing one row per CDR3 protein. The data hold tens of thousands of distinct CDR3 sequences, with under 50% observed a single time. This sample stems from a study of patients and donors after allogeneic stem cell transplantation. The receptor was derived from a human donor who was either an allogeneic HSCT recipient or a stem cell or donor lymphocyte infusion donor (not recorded which). It is not recorded whose cells these are; they may come from a transplant donor. Input material: blood, either unsorted or a sorted T cell fraction (not recorded which).

CDR3 sequence: CSARDPRGRGGYTF. The CDR3 bases are TGCAGTGCTAGAGATCCGAGGGGGCGCGGTGGCTACACCTTC. This sequence joins TRBV20-1 and TRBJ1-2; 7 positions match TRBD1. The CDR3 is 14 residues long. The germline CDR1 and CDR2 sequences are DFQATT and SNEGSKA (reference sequence). With 0 bases clipped from V and 7 bases from J, the junction kept 8 bases outside the gene matches.